Sequencing of this TCR beta chain was carried out in a study of T cells of healthy individuals (dated by TCRdb to about 2018). The library relied on 5' RACE. Sequenced on an Illumina MiSeq. The raw public reads went through TCRdb reprocessing: fastp at Q25, MiXCR clone calling, in-frame beta chains kept. Merged by CDR3 protein, the rows form single entries marked with the most common genes and DNA. The sample table shows around 53,000 distinct CDR3 sequences, and roughly 14% are seen once. The ten most abundant clones make up 15% to 20% of the sample. This clonotype has just a few counts. Its antigen target is currently unknown. Base qualities were left out, and no much larger clone turns up one base away. The sequence derives from a human donor in good health.

The DNA is TGTGCCAGCAGCTTAGCAGGGTTCACTGAAGCTTTCTTT. It is translated as CASSLAGFTEAFF. Recombination connected TRBV7-3 to TRBJ1-1, with TRBD1 tentatively as D gene (5 bases match). The CDR3 measures 13 amino acids from cysteine to phenylalanine. The sequence is cut down to CDR3 DNA, 39 bases in frame from base 1. V was cut back by 2 bases and J by 4 bases, leaving a gap of 8 bases between them. In the germline V gene, CDR1 corresponds to SGHTA and CDR2 to FQGTGA.